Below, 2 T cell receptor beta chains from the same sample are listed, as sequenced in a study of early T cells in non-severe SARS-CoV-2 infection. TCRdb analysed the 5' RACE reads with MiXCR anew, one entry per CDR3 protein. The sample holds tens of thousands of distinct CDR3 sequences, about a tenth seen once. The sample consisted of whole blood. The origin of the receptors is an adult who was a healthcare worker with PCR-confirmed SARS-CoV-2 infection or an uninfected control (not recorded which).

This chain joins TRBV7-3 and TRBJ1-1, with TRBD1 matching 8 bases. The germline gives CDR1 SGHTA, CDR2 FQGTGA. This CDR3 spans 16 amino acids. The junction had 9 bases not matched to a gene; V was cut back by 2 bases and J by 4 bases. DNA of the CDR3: TGTGCCAGCAGCTTAGGCCCGATCGACAGGGGCACTGAAGCTTTCTTT. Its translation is CASSLGPIDRGTEAFF.

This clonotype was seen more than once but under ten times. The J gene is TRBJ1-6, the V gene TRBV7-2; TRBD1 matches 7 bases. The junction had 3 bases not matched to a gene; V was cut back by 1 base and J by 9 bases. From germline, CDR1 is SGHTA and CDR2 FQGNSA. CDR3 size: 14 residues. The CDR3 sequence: CASSLGQGSSPLHF. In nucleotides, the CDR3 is TGTGCCAGCAGCTTAGGACAGGGCTCTTCACCCCTCCACTTT.